The next 16 T cell receptor beta chains were all read from a single sample in a study of shared clonotypes between healthy human individuals. Libraries were prepared by immunoSEQ multiplex PCR; TCRdb keeps only in-frame clonotypes and omits some of them. The sample contains about 2,100,000 clones, roughly 91% of which appear only once. Naivety among CD8 cells was defined by CD45RO negativity and positive CCR7 selection, thereby excluding terminally differentiated effector memory CD45RA+ cells. The sample comprised naive CD8+ T cells from PBMCs. These receptors came from a man aged 18 to 29 in good health. Some clones in this sample may be carry-over from other donors' samples.

The chain is built from TRBV27 and TRBJ2-7; TRBD2 matches 8 bases. The CDR3 is 16 residues long. The V gene's germline CDR1 is MNHEY and CDR2 SMNVEV (reference sequence). Trimming removed 3 bases from V and 1 base from J; junction bases left unmatched: 8. CDR3 in DNA: TGTGCCAGCAGTTTGCTTACTAGCGGCCCTTCCTACGAGCAGTACTTC. Its translation is CASSLLTSGPSYEQYF.

The chain couples TRBV7-9 to TRBJ2-5; TRBD1 or TRBD2 may be the D gene (5 bases each). Germline V gene data show CDR1 as SEHNR and CDR2 as FQNEAQ (reference sequence). CDR3 length: 15 residues. V was clipped by 2 bases and J by 4 bases, with 14 bases between them. DNA of the CDR3: TGTGCCAGCAGCTTATTGAGGGGCAATAGAGAGACCCAGTACTTC. This encodes CASSLLRGNRETQYF. Supplemented by reference TRBV7-9 and TRBJ2-5, the full variable domain reads DTGVSQNPRHKITKRGQNVTFRCDPISEHNRLYWYRQTLGQGPEFLTYFQNEAQLEKSRLLSDRFSAERPKGSFSTLEIQRTEQGDSAMYLCASSLLRGNRETQYFGPGTRLLVL.

V gene TRBV5-6 combines with J gene TRBJ2-3, with 8 bases matching TRBD2. CDR1 is SGHDT, CDR2 YYEEEE, per germline. Germline trimming cut 3 bases from V and 1 base from J; bases unmatched to any gene: 10. This CDR3 comprises 17 residues. As DNA, the CDR3 is TGTGCCAGCAGCTATAGCGGGGAGGGGATGGGCACAGATACGCAGTATTTT. This translates into CASSYSGEGMGTDTQYF.

The rearrangement joins TRBV21-1 to TRBJ2-7; the table's D call TRBD1 went unverified against the DNA. TRBV21-1 is a known pseudogene. This CDR3 contains 18 residues. The CDR3 loop is CASSNTIPTGPCSYEQYF. CDR3 coding DNA: TGTGCCAGCAGCAATACAATACCTACAGGGCCCTGCTCCTACGAGCAGTACTTC.

This clone was counted between two and nine times. The chain uses TRBV4-1 and TRBJ1-1, with D perhaps matching TRBD1 (5 bases). This CDR3 is built from 15 residues. Germline V gene sequence: CDR1 MGHRA, CDR2 YSYEKL. The V and J ends lost 0 bases and 4 bases respectively, with 12 bases between them. The CDR3 nucleotides read TGCGCCAGCAGCCAAGATCGGTTCGGGGCCACTGAAGCTTTCTTT. Amino acid sequence: CASSQDRFGATEAFF.

Points on this clone: The identical CDR3 is also encoded by other nucleotide sequences in the sample. The gene calls are TRBV28 and TRBJ2-7, with TRBD2 matching over 8 bases. V lost 3 bases to trimming and J lost 0 bases; unmatched junction nucleotides: 4. This CDR3 has 15 amino acids. The germline CDR1 and CDR2 sequences are MDHEN and SYDVKM. The CDR3 DNA is TGTGCCAGCAGTTTTACCAGCGGGAGCTCCTACGAGCAGTACTTC. This translates into CASSFTSGSSYEQYF.

This chain uses TRBV13 with TRBJ2-1; D is unclear. Germline assignment: CDR1 PRHDT and CDR2 FYEKMQ (reference sequence). This CDR3 is built from 11 residues. Trimming removed 4 bases at V and 3 bases at J, with 1 base between. This chain's CDR3 is CASSYYNEQFF. CDR3 DNA sequence: TGTGCCAGCAGCTACTACAATGAGCAGTTCTTC.

The chain carries TRBV15 and TRBJ2-6; D is unresolved. This CDR3 comprises 16 residues. The V and J ends lost 3 bases and 1 base respectively, with 10 bases between them. Looked up from germline, CDR1 is LNHNV and CDR2 is YYDKDF (reference sequence). The CDR3 is CATSSGRLSGANVLTF. The CDR3 DNA sequence: TGTGCCACCAGCAGTGGAAGGTTGTCTGGGGCCAACGTCCTGACTTTC. Complete variable domain (other parts from reference TRBV15 and TRBJ2-6): DAMVIQNPRYQVTQFGKPVTLSCSQTLNHNVMYWYQQKSSQAPKLLFHYYDKDFNNEADTPDNFQSRRPNTSFCFLDIRSPGLGDTAMYLCATSSGRLSGANVLTFGAGSRLTVL.

CDR3 amino acids: CASSLSRSSYEQYF. CDR3 DNA: TGTGCCAGCAGCTTGAGCAGGAGCTCCTACGAGCAGTACTTC. The V and J genes are TRBV5-5 and TRBJ2-7, with no clear D. The CDR3 sequence is 14 residues long. V lost 1 base to trimming and J lost 0 bases, with 8 bases between them. The germline V gene encodes CDR1 SGHKS and CDR2 YYEKEE (reference sequence).

Remarks on this clone: Sequence at one end of the junction differs from germline and may be a read error. This sequence joins TRBV29-1 and TRBJ2-7, with D maybe TRBD1 (7 bases). Germline V lookup: CDR1 SQVTM, CDR2 ANQGSEA. This CDR3 is 11 amino acids long. The CDR3 bases are TGCAGCGTTGAAGCTCAGGGGGGCACTACCTTC. Its translation is CSVEAQGGTTF.

The V and J genes are TRBV2 and TRBJ1-4; D gene ambiguous. This CDR3 is built from 12 residues. Germline CDR1 reads SNHLY; CDR2 reads FYNNEI. V shed 3 bases and J shed 13 bases, with 12 bases lying between them. The CDR3 nucleotides are TGTGCCAGCAGTGACGGCCGAGTAAGACTGTTTTTT. It specifies CASSDGRVRLFF. The variable domain in full, completed from reference TRBV2 and TRBJ1-4, reads EPEVTQTPSHQVTQMGQEVILRCVPISNHLYFYWYRQILGQKVEFLVSFYNNEISEKSEIFDDQFSVERPDGSNFTLKIRSTKLEDSAMYFCASSDGRVRLFFGSGTQLSVL.

V is TRBV5-1 and J is TRBJ2-3; 14 bases agree with TRBD2. The CDR3 is 17 residues long. Losses at the gene ends were 6 bases for V and 3 bases for J; bases not matched to a gene: 9. Germline V lookup: CDR1 SGHRS, CDR2 YFSETQ. This chain's CDR3 is CASTQNGLAGGTDTQYF. The CDR3 DNA is TGCGCCAGCACCCAAAACGGACTAGCGGGAGGTACAGATACGCAGTATTTT.

J is TRBJ2-7 and V is TRBV27, with 7 bases aligning to TRBD1. This CDR3 region has 14 residues. CDR1 and CDR2 from the germline V gene are MNHEY and SMNVEV (reference sequence). V shed 3 bases, J shed 3 bases, and the junction held 5 bases outside the gene matches. In DNA form, the CDR3 reads TGTGCCAGCAGTTTGGACAGGTTTAACTACGAGCAGTACTTC. As protein: CASSLDRFNYEQYF.

The chain recombines TRBV6-5 with TRBJ2-1, with 8 bases lining up with TRBD1. CDR1 and CDR2 from the germline V gene are MNHEY and SVGAGI. The V and J ends lost 2 bases and 6 bases, in that order; junction bases with no gene match: 3. This CDR3 region has 14 residues. In DNA, the CDR3 is TGTGCCAGCAGTTACCCTGGACAGGGCAATGAGCAGTTCTTC. Amino acids: CASSYPGQGNEQFF.

The genes are TRBV2 and TRBJ2-7, with 11 nucleotides matching TRBD2. There are 18 residues in the CDR3. After removal of 2 bases from V and 1 base from J, the junction contained 10 bases not matched to a gene. CDR1 and CDR2 from the germline V gene are SNHLY and FYNNEI. Here the CDR3 reads CASSERTSGYSWSYEQYF. The CDR3, as DNA: TGTGCCAGCAGTGAAAGGACTAGCGGGTACTCTTGGTCCTACGAGCAGTACTTC.

The CDR3 sequence is CASSSRSTPYYGYTF. CDR3 nucleotides: TGTGCCAGCAGTTCTCGTTCTACACCCTACTATGGCTACACCTTC. The chain couples TRBV28 to TRBJ1-2; no clear D gene. Germline CDR1 reads MDHEN; CDR2 reads SYDVKM. This CDR3 is 15 amino acids long. V was pared by 4 bases and J by 3 bases, with 15 bases between.